This entry concerns a single T cell receptor (beta chain). This specimen belongs to a study of blood T cell repertoires in COVID-19. About the study: COVID-19 samples collected from the United States, Italy and Spain covered acute and convalescent phases. The analysed material was cDNA or gDNA that came from T cells, B-cell-depleted T cells, or PBMCs.

Per the original methods: Estimates of nucleated cell counts were drawn from the amplification of reference gene primers. This table comes from immunoSEQ multiplex PCR, and its TCRdb copy is limited to in-frame clones, with some not included. V and J calls and clone size follow that table, whereas D and trimming were derived from the DNA. The profile shows 200,000 to 300,000 clones, roughly 84% of them singletons. The CDR3 length is 16 residues. Germline V gene lookup returns CDR1 SGHVS and CDR2 FQNEAQ. V trimming: 3 bases; J trimming: 2 bases; junction bases outside the gene matches: 3. The specimen was peripheral blood. The rearrangement links TRBV7-8 to TRBJ2-1, with TRBD2 matching over 11 bases. The receptor comes from a human donor in a cohort sampled during active COVID-19. CDR3 DNA sequence: TGTGCCAGCAGCTTTGATAGCGGGGGGGCCTACAATGAGCAGTTCTTC. Encoded protein: CASSFDSGGAYNEQFF.